The source of this TCR beta chain is a study of CD8+ T cells in alopecia areata. CDR1 is SGHVS, CDR2 FQNEAQ, per germline. The CDR3 extends over 16 amino acids. V dropped 6 bases and J dropped 7; count of bases not matched to a gene: 14. As the sequencing template, cDNA was produced by extracting RNA and reverse transcribing it. The protocol was immunoSEQ multiplex PCR, while the TCRdb copy is restricted to in-frame clones and leaves out a portion. The sample yields around 200,000 clones, roughly 64% seen once. Treatment described: oral pan-JAK inhibitor, 5-10 mg twice daily. This clone showed up just once.

V usage is TRBV7-8 and J usage is TRBJ2-1; 8 positions match TRBD1. This sequence was found in a human donor with alopecia areata. The sequences come from CD8+ T cells sorted from blood, collected at week 24, from a patient treated with tofacitinib. The CDR3 region is CASSPPGQGARNEQFF. The DNA for the CDR3 is TGTGCCAGCAGTCCCCCCGGGCAGGGGGCGAGGAATGAGCAGTTCTTC.